This T cell receptor beta chain was retrieved from a study of shared clonotypes between healthy human individuals. Using immunoSEQ multiplex PCR, the repertoire was profiled, and TCRdb retains in-frame clones only, with some absent. Found here are 190,000 or so clones, 66% of them singletons; the top ten hold roughly 10%. Division of CD4+ cells produced a CD45RA+ naive subset and a CD45RA-negative memory subset. Note on this clone: The antigen is unknown.

CDR3 length: 14 amino acids. CDR1 is MNHNS, CDR2 SASEGT, per germline. V lost 7 bases to trimming and J lost 7 bases; unmatched junction nucleotides: 8. Findings of the study overall: Naive subsets, compared against memory subsets, generally had larger estimated richness values.

This receptor was taken from a man under 40 in good health. Sequencing was carried out using memory CD4+ T cells sorted from blood. Subset in this sample: CD45RA-negative fraction. The V call is TRBV6-1, the J call TRBJ1-4, with 8 nucleotides matching TRBD1. CDR3 coding DNA: TGTGCCAGCATCCCCGGGACAGGCAGTGAAAAACTGTTTTTT. Translation gives CASIPGTGSEKLFF.